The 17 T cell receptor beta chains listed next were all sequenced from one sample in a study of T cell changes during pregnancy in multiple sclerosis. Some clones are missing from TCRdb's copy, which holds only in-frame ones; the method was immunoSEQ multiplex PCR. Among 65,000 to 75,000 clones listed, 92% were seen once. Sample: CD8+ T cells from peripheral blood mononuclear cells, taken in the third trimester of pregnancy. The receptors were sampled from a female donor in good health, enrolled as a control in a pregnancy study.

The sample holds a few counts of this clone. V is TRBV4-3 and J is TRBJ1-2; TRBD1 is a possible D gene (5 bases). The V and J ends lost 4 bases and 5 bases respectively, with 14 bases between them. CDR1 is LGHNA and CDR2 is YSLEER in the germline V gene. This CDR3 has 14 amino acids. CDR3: CASSLTRESYGYTF. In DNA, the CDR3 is TGCGCCAGCAGCCTCACCAGGGAAAGTTATGGCTACACCTTC.

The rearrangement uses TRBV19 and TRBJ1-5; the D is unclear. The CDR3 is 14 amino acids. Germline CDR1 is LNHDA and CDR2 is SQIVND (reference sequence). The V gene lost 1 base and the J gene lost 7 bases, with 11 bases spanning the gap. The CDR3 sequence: CASSIGPGQQPQHF. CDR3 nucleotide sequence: TGTGCCAGTAGTATAGGGCCAGGCCAACAGCCCCAGCATTTT.

CDR3 in amino acids: CASSVFDYTSTDTQYF. In DNA form, the CDR3 reads TGTGCCAGCAGCGTTTTCGACTATACTAGCACAGATACGCAGTATTTT. The chain employs TRBV9 and TRBJ2-3; maybe TRBD2 (5 bases). The CDR3 has 16 amino acids. The V gene lost 2 bases and the J gene lost 0 bases, with 13 bases spanning the gap. Germline values: CDR1 SGDLS, CDR2 YYNGEE. Full variable domain (rest looked up from reference TRBV9 and TRBJ2-3): DSGVTQTPKHLITATGQRVTLRCSPRSGDLSVYWYQQSLDQGLQFLIQYYNGEERAKGNILERFSAQQFPDLHSELNLSSLELGDSALYFCASSVFDYTSTDTQYFGPGTRLTVL.

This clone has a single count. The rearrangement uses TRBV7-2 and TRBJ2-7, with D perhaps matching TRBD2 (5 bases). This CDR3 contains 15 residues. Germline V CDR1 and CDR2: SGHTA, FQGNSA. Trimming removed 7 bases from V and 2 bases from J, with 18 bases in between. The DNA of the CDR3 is TGTGCCAGCACTCCTATTGATGAGGGAACCTACGAGCAGTACTTC. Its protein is CASTPIDEGTYEQYF.

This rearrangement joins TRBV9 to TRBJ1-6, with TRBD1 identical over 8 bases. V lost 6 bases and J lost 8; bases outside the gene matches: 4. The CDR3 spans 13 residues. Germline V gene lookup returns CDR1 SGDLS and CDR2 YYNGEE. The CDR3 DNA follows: TGTGCCAGCACTCCAGGGGGCCATTCACCCCTCCACTTT. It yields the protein CASTPGGHSPLHF.

CDR3 region: CASSPRDSTEAFF. In nucleotides, the CDR3 is TGTGCCAGCAGCCCTCGTGATAGCACTGAAGCTTTCTTT. The chain combines TRBV16 with TRBJ1-1; D is unclear. The length of the CDR3 is 13 residues. CDR1 and CDR2 (germline): KGHSY, FQNENV. V was pared by 4 bases and J by 4 bases, with 10 bases between.

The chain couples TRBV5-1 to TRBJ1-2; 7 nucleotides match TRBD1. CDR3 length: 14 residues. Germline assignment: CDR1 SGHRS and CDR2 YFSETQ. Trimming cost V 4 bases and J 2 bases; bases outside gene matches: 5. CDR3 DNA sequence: TGCGCCAGCAGCCCCACAGGGGCCAACTATGGCTACACCTTC. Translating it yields CASSPTGANYGYTF.

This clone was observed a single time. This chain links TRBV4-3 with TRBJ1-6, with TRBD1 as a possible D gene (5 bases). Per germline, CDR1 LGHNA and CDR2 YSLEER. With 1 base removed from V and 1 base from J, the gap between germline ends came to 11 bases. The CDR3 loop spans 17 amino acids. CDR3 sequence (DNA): TGCGCCAGCAGCCAAGTTTCCGGGGGATCCTATAATTCACCCCTCCACTTT. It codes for CASSQVSGGSYNSPLHF.

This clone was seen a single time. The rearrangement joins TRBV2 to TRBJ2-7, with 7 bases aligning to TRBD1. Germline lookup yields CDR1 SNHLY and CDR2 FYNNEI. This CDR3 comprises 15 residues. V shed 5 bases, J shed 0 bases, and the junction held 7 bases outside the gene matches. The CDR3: CASSHRGSSSYEQYF. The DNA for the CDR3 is TGTGCCAGCAGTCACAGGGGTTCAAGCTCCTACGAGCAGTACTTC.

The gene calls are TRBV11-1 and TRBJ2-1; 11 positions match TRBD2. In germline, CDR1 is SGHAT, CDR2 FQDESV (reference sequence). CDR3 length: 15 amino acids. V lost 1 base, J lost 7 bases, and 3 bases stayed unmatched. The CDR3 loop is CASSLGASGGNEQFF. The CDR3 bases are TGTGCCAGCAGCTTAGGGGCTAGCGGGGGGAATGAGCAGTTCTTC.

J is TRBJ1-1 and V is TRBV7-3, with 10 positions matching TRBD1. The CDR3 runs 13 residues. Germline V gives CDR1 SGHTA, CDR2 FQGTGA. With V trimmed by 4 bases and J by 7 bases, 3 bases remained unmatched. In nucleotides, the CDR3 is TGTGCCAGCAGCTCGGGACAGGGGTTTGAAGCTTTCTTT. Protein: CASSSGQGFEAFF.

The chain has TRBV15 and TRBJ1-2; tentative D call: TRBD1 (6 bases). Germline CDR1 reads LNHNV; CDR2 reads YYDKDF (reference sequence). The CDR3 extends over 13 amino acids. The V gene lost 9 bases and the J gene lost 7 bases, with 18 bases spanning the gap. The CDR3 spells CATEGGLGVGYTF. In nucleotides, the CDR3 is TGTGCCACTGAAGGGGGTTTAGGGGTTGGCTACACCTTC.

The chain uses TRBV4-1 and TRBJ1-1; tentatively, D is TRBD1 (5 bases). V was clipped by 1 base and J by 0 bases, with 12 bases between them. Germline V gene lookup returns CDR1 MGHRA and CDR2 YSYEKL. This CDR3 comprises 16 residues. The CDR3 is CASSQGLGLMNTEAFF. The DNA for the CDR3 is TGCGCCAGCAGCCAAGGGTTGGGACTGATGAACACTGAAGCTTTCTTT.

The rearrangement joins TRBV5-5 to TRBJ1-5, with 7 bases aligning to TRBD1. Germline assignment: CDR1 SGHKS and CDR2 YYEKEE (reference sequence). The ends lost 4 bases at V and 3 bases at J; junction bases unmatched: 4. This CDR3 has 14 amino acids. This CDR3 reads CASSPDRVNQPQHF. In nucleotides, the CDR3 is TGTGCCAGCAGCCCTGACAGGGTCAATCAGCCCCAGCATTTT.

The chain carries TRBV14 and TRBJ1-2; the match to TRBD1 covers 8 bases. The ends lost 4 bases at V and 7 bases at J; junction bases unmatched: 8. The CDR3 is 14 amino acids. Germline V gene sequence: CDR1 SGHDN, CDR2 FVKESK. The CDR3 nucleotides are TGTGCCAGCAGCCCGCGACAGGGGATGGGTGGCTACACCTTC. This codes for CASSPRQGMGGYTF.

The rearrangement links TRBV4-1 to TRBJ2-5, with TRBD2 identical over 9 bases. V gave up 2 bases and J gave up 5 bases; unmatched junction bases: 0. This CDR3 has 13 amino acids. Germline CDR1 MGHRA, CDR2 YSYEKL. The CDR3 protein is CASSQTSGETQYF. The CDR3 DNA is TGCGCCAGCAGCCAAACTAGCGGGGAGACCCAGTACTTC.

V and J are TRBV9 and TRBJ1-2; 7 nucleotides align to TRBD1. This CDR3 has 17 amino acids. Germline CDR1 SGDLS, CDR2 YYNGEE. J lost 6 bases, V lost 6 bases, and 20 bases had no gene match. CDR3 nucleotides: TGTGCCAGCAACTTAGAGACAGGGCTAGTTCTTTTAAATGGCTACACCTTC. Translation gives CASNLETGLVLLNGYTF.